This T cell receptor (beta chain) derives from a study of blood T cell repertoires in COVID-19 (dated by TCRdb to the early 2020s). Some background on the complete study: Samples covering the acute and convalescent phases of COVID-19 were provided by collaborators in the United States, Italy and Spain. The material from the prospective study consisted of cDNA or gDNA derived from T cells, B-cell-depleted T cells, or PBMCs. The dataset comprised deeply sampled blood TCRbeta repertoires from subjects exposed to, actively infected with, or recovered from COVID-19. The repertoires were released in a freely available public database intended as a resource for research on the immune response to SARS-CoV-2. Samples were obtained from the ongoing ImmuneRACE study (first 160 participants) and from 950 to 1,500 subjects provided by 6 global collaborators. Nearly every sample came with metadata listing a de-identified subject ID, COVID-19 status, age in years and sex. Where HLA class I and class II types were available, the types were taken from metadata supplied by the sample provider, not from assay-based typing. Paper-wide results and their limitations: The quantity of clinical and demographic metadata differed by source and by participant and was supplied without curation.

The immunoSEQ Assay, a bias-controlled multiplex PCR, was used to amplify TCRbeta CDR3 regions from genomic DNA. As for the original processing: Nucleated cell counts per sample were estimated from amplification of reference gene primers within the assay. Sequence reads were collapsed and filtered to measure the absolute abundance of every unique TCRbeta CDR3 rearrangement. For each sample, productive Simpson clonality was calculated by taking the square root of Simpson's diversity index across productive rearrangements. As stored in TCRdb, this immuneACCESS dataset retains in-frame rearrangements with V and J assigned. A fraction of the clones does not appear; measured against another copy, unresolved V genes explain less than half of the discrepancy, and the remainder lacks a known reason. V, J and clone size were drawn from that table, and D and trimming were deduced from the DNA. The sample table lists around 68,000 clones, more than 75% of them with a count of one. The ten most abundant clones make up 1.6% of the sample.

V is reduced by 1 base and J by 9 bases, leaving a spacing of 10 bases between them. CDR1 is given as SGHTA and CDR2 as FQGTGA, both from the germline V gene. From its cysteine to its phenylalanine, the CDR3 spans 13 amino acids. The only DNA kept is the CDR3, 39 bases in frame from the first base. Whole blood was collected in K2EDTA tubes by collaborating institutions according to the institutions' own protocols. For TCRbeta analysis, collaborator samples were shipped as frozen whole blood, as isolated PBMCs, or as DNA extracted from either sample type. This clone was counted between two and nine times. Its specific antigen is unknown. Base quality data are lacking; no much larger clone is found one base away.

Sequenced: peripheral blood. The TCR was taken from a human donor in a cohort sampled during active COVID-19. This sequence uses TRBV7-3 and TRBJ2-1; TRBD2 might be the D gene, on 6 matching bases. CDR3 loop: CASSLRLGSEQFF. The sequenced DNA is TGTGCCAGCAGCTTAAGACTAGGTTCTGAGCAGTTCTTC.